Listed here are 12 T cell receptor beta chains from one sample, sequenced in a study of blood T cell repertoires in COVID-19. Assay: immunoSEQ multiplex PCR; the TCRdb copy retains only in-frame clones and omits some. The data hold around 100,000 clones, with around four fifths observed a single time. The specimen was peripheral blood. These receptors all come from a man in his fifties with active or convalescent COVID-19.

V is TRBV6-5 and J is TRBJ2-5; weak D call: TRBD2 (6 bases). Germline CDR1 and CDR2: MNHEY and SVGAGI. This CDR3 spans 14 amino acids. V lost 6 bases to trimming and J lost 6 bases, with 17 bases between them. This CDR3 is CASRPDFGGKTQYF. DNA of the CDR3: TGTGCCAGCAGACCCGATTTCGGGGGAAAGACCCAGTACTTC.

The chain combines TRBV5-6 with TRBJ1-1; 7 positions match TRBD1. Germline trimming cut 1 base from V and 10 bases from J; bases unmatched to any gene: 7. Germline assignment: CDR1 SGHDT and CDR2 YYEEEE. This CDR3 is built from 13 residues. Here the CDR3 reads CASSLTGVSLAFF. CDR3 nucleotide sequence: TGTGCCAGCAGCTTGACAGGGGTGTCTTTAGCTTTCTTT. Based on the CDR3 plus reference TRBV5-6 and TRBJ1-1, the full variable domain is DAGVTQSPTHLIKTRGQQVTLRCSPKSGHDTVSWYQQALGQGPQFIFQYYEEEERQRGNFPDRFSGHQFPNYSSELNVNALLLGDSALYLCASSLTGVSLAFFGQGTRLTVV.

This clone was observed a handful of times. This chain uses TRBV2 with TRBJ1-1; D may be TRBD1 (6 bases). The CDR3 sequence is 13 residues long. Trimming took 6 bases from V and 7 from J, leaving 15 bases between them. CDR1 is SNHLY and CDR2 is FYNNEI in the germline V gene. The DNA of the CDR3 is TGTGCCAGCAGGGTCAGGGGACCCGGTGAAGCTTTCTTT. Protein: CASRVRGPGEAFF.

Here the CDR3 DNA reads TGTGCCAGCAGCAGCAGGCCAAATCAGCCCCAGCATTTT. It translates to CASSSRPNQPQHF. The rearrangement joins TRBV21-1 to TRBJ1-5; TRBD1 is the table's D call and was not checked against the DNA. TRBV21-1 is assigned pseudogene status. The CDR3 is 13 residues long.

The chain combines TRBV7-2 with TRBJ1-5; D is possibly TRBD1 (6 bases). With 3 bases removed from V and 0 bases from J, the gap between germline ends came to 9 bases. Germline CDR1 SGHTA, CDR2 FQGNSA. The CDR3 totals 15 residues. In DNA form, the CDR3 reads TGTGCCAGCAGCTTTGGGACATCTAGCAATCAGCCCCAGCATTTT. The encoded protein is CASSFGTSSNQPQHF.

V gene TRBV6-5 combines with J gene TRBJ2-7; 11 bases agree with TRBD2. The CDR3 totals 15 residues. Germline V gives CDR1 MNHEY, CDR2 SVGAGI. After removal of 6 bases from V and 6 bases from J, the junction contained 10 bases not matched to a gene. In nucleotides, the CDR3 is TGTGCCAGCAGAAGCGGACTAGCGGGTTTCTCCGAGCAGTACTTC. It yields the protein CASRSGLAGFSEQYF.

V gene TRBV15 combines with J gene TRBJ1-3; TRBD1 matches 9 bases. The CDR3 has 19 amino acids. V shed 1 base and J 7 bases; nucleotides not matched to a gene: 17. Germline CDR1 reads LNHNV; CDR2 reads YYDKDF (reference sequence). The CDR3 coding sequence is TGTGCCACCAGCAGAGCCGGACAGGGGAGTTTATCCAGAGGGAACACCATATATTTT. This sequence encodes CATSRAGQGSLSRGNTIYF.

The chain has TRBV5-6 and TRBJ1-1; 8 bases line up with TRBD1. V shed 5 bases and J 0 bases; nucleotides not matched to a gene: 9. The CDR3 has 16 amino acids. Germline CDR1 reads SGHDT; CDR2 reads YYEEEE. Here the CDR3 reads CASSYARGLMNTEAFF. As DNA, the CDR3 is TGTGCCAGCAGTTATGCCAGGGGGCTAATGAACACTGAAGCTTTCTTT.

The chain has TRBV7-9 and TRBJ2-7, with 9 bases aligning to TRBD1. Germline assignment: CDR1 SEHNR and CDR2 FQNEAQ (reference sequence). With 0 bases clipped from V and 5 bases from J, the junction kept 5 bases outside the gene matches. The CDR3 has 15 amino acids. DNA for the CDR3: TGTGCCAGCAGCTTAGCCCGGACAGGGGTCGACGAGCAGTACTTC. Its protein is CASSLARTGVDEQYF. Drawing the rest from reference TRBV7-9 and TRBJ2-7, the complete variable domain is DTGVSQNPRHKITKRGQNVTFRCDPISEHNRLYWYRQTLGQGPEFLTYFQNEAQLEKSRLLSDRFSAERPKGSFSTLEIQRTEQGDSAMYLCASSLARTGVDEQYFGPGTRLTVT.

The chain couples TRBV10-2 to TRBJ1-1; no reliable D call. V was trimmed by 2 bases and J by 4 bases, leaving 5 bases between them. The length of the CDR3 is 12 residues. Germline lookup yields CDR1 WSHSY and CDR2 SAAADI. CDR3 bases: TGCGCCAGCAGTGAGGAGGTCACTGAAGCTTTCTTT. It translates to CASSEEVTEAFF.

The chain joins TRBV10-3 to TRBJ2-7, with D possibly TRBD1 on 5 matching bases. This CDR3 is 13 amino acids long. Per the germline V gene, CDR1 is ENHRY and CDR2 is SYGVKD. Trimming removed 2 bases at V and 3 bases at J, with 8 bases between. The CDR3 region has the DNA TGTGCCATCAGTGAGGGACAACTCTACGAGCAGTACTTC. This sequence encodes CAISEGQLYEQYF.

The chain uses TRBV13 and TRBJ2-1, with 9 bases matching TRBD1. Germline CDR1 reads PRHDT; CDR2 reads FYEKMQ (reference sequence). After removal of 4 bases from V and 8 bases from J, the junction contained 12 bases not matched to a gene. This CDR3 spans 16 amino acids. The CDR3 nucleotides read TGTGCCAGCAGCTCGACCGGGACAGGGAGGGGACATGAGCAGTTCTTC. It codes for CASSSTGTGRGHEQFF.